Here is one TCR beta chain with its context. This sample was included in a study of T cells in Graves' hyperthyroidism and ophthalmopathy. Amplification targeted TCR beta CDR3 regions from RNA transcripts. HTBI primers were used for first-round RT-PCR of the TCR CDR3. Using its own MiXCR run on the multiplex PCR reads, TCRdb lists one record per CDR3 protein. Of more than 550,000 distinct CDR3 sequences in the sample, 45% were seen once. Pregnant or lactating patients were excluded, as were those with uncontrolled infection or other autoimmune disease. CDR1 and CDR2 from the germline V gene are SQVTM and ANQGSEA. The CDR3 has 14 amino acids. The germline V and J ends were trimmed by 3 bases and 8 bases, with 16 bases remaining between them.

The material sequenced was peripheral blood or thyroid tissue (not recorded which). This TCR derives from an adult man with Graves' disease, either hyperthyroidism or ophthalmopathy (not recorded which). The chain couples TRBV29-1 to TRBJ1-4, with D unresolved. CDR3 sequence: CSVETWTLNEKLFF. The CDR3 nucleotides read TGCAGCGTTGAGACCTGGACCTTGAACGAAAAACTGTTTTTT.